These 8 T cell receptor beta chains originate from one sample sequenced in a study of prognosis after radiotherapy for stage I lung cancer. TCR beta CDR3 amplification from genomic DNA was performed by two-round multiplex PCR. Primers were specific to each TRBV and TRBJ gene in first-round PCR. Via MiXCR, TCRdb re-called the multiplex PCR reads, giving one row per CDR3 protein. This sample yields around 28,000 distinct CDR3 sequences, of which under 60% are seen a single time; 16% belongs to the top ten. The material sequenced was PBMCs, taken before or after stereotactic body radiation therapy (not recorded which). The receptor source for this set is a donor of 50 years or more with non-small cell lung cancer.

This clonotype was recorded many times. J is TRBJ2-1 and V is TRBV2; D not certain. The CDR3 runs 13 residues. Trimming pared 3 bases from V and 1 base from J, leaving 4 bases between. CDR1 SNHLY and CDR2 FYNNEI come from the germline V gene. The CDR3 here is CASSETSYNEQFF. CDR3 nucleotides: TGTGCCAGCAGTGAGACGTCCTACAATGAGCAGTTCTTC.

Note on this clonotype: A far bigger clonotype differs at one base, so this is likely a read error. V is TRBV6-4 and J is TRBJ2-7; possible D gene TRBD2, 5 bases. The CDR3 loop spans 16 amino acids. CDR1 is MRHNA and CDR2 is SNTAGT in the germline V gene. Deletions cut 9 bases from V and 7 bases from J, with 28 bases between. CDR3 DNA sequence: TGTGCCAGTAGGACGGGGAGCGTGAGGGCCTTAGGGGAGCAGTACTTC. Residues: CASRTGSVRALGEQYF.

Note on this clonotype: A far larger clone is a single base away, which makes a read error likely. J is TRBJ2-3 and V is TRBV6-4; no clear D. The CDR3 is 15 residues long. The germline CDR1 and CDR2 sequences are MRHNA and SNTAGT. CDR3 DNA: TGTGACAGCAGCCTCAGCCCGGTGGACACAGATACGCAGTATTTT. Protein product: CDSSLSPVDTDTQYF.

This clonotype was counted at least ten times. CDR3 nucleotides: TGCAGTGCTAGCGTCGACGGGAGCAGCGAGACCCAGTACTTC. It translates to CSASVDGSSETQYF. V and J are TRBV20-1 and TRBJ2-5; TRBD2 might be the D (6 bases). The V end was cut by 3 bases, the J end by 5 bases, with 16 bases between. This CDR3 is built from 14 residues. The V gene's germline CDR1 is DFQATT and CDR2 SNEGSKA (reference sequence).

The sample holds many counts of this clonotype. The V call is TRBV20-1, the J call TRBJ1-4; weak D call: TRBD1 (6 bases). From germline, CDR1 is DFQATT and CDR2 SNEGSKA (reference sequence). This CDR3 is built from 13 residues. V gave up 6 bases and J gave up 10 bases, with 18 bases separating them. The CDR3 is CSATGTRHGKLFF. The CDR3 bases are TGCAGTGCAACCGGGACAAGGCACGGAAAACTGTTTTTT.

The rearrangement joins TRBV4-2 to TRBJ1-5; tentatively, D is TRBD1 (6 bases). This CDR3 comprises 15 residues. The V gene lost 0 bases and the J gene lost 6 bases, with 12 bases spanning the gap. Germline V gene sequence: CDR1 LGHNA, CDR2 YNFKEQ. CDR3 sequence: CASSQDPGAPQPQHF. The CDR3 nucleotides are TGTGCCAGCAGCCAAGATCCAGGGGCTCCTCAGCCCCAGCATTTT.

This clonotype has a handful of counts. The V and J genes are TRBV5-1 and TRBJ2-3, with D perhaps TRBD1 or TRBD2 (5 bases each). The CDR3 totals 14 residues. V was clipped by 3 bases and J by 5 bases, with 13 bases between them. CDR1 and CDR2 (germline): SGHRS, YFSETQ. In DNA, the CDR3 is TGCGCCAGCAGCTCGGACACTGAGGGAGATACGCAGTATTTT. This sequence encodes CASSSDTEGDTQYF.

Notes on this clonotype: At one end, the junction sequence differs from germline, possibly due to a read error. DNA for the CDR3: TGTGACTGGGGACAGGCTCAGAACAATGAGCAGTTATTC. This gives the protein CDWGQAQNNEQLF. The J gene is TRBJ2-1, the V gene TRBV30, with 8 bases that match TRBD1. The V gene's germline CDR1 is GTSNPN and CDR2 SVGIG (reference sequence). The CDR3 totals 13 residues.